The clone carrying this TCR beta chain was picked up a small number of times. Its antigen is not identified. Within the sample, other DNA sequences also encode this same CDR3. The data belong to a study of beta chain features in type 1 diabetes. Study conclusions and caveats: All four CD4+ subsets of Type 1 diabetes patients contained TCRB CDR3s that were moderately but significantly shorter. Researchers reported that naive, central memory and Treg TCRB repertoires appeared more similar in patients than in healthy donors.

Trimming stripped 0 bases from V and 0 bases from J, with 8 bases between. This CDR3 has 15 amino acids. CDR1 and CDR2 (germline): LNHNV, YYDKDF (reference sequence). Every donor had blood drawn once into heparin, around 120 mL on average. The authors sorted CD4+ naive, central memory, regulatory and stem cell-like memory cells via CD45RO/CCR7/CD25/CD127/CD95/CD27. Every bit of the isolated RNA underwent reverse transcription, so sequencing read expressed TCRB transcripts. Sequencing was performed with immunoSEQ multiplex PCR; in TCRdb, only in-frame clones are kept and a portion is missing. This sample yields about 710,000 clones, of which about an eighth are seen a single time; approximately 0.039% belongs to the top ten.

Source material: naive CD4+ T cells from blood. The TCR was taken from a man aged 18 to 30 with type 1 diabetes. This chain uses TRBV15 with TRBJ2-5; a weak D match, TRBD2 (6 bases). The CDR3 nucleotides read TGTGCCACCAGCAGAGATCGGGGGTACCAAGAGACCCAGTACTTC. This sequence encodes CATSRDRGYQETQYF.